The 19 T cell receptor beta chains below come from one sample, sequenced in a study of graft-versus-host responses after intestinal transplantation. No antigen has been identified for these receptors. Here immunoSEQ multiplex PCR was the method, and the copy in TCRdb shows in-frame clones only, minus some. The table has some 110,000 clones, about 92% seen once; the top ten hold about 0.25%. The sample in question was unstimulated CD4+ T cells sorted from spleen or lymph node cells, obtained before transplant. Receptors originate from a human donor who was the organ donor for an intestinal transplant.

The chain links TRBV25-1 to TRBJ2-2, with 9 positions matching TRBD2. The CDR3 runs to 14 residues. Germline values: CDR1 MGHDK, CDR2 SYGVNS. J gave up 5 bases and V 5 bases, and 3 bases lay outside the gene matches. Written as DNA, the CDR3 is TGTGCCAGCAGTTCAGCGGGAGGTACCGGGGAGCTGTTTTTT. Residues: CASSSAGGTGELFF.

CDR3 DNA sequence: TGTGCCAGTCTAAGGGGGGACACTGAAGCTTTCTTT. The encoded protein is CASLRGDTEAFF. The V gene is TRBV6-1, the J gene TRBJ1-1; TRBD1 is a possible D gene (6 bases). The germline V and J ends were trimmed by 9 bases and 3 bases, with 11 bases remaining between them. This CDR3 has 12 amino acids. CDR1 is MNHNS, CDR2 SASEGT, per germline.

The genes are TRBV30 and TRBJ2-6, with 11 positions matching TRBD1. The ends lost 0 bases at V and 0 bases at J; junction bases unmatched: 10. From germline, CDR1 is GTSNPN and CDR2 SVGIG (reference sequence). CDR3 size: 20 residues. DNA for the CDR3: TGTGCCTGGAGTGTTGTTGCGCCGGGACAGGGGGTCTCTGGGGCCAACGTCCTGACTTTC. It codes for CAWSVVAPGQGVSGANVLTF.

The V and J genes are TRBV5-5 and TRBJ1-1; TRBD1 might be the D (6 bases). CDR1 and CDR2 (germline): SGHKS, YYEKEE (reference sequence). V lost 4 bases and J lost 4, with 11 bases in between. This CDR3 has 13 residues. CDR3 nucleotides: TGTGCCAGCAGCATTGGGGGCTTCACTGAAGCTTTCTTT. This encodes CASSIGGFTEAFF.

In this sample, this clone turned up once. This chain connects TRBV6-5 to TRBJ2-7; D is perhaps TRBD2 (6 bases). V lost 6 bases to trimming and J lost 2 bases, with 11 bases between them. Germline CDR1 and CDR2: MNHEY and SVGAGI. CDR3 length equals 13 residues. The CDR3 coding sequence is TGTGCCAGCAGAACGGGACTTACCTACGAGCAGTACTTC. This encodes CASRTGLTYEQYF.

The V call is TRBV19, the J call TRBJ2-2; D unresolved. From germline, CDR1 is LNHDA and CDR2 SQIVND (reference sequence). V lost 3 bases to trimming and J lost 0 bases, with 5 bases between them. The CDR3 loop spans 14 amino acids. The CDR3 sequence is CASSIGPNTGELFF. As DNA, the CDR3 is TGTGCCAGTAGTATCGGGCCGAACACCGGGGAGCTGTTTTTT.

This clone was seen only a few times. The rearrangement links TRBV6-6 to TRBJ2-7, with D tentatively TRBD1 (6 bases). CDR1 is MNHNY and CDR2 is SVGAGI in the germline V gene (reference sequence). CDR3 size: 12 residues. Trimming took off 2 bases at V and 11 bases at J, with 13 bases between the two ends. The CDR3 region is CASSYEHRVKYF. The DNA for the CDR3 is TGTGCCAGCAGTTACGAACACAGGGTGAAGTACTTC.

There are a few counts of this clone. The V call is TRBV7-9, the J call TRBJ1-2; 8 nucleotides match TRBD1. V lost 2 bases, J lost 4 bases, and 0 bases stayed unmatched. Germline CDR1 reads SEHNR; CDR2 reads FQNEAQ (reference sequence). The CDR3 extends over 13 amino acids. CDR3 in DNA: TGTGCCAGCAGCTTAACAGGGGGCTATGGCTACACCTTC. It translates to CASSLTGGYGYTF. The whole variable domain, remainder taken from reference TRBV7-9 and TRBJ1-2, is DTGVSQNPRHKITKRGQNVTFRCDPISEHNRLYWYRQTLGQGPEFLTYFQNEAQLEKSRLLSDRFSAERPKGSFSTLEIQRTEQGDSAMYLCASSLTGGYGYTFGSGTRLTVV.

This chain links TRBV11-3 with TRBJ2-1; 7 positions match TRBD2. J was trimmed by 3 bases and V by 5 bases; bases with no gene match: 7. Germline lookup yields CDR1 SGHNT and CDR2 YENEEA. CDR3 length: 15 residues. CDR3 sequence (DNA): TGTGCCAGCAGCAACGGACTAGGGTACTACAATGAGCAGTTCTTC. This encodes CASSNGLGYYNEQFF.

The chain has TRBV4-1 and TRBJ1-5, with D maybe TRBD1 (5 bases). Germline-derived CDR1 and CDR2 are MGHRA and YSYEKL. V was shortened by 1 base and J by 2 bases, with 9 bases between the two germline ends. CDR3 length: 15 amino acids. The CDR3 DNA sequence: TGCGCCAGCAGCCAAGGGGGAGGGGGCAATCAGCCCCAGCATTTT. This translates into CASSQGGGGNQPQHF.

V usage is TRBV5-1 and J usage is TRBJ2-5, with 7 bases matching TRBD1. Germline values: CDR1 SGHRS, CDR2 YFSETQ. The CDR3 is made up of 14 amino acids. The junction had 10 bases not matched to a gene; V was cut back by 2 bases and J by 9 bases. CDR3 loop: CASSLEDRTPPQYF. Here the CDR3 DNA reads TGCGCCAGCAGCTTAGAGGACAGGACTCCTCCCCAGTACTTC.

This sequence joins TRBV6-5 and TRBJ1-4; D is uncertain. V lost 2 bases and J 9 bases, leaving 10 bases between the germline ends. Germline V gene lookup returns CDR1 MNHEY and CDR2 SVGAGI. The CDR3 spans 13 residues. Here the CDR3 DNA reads TGTGCCAGCAGTTACGGGGTTTCTAAAAAACTGTTTTTT. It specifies CASSYGVSKKLFF.

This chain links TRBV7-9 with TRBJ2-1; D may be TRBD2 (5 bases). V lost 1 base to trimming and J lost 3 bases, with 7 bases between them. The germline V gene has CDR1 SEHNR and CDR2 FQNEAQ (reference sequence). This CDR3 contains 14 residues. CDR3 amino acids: CASSLVSDYNEQFF. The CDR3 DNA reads TGTGCCAGCAGCTTAGTTAGCGACTACAATGAGCAGTTCTTC.

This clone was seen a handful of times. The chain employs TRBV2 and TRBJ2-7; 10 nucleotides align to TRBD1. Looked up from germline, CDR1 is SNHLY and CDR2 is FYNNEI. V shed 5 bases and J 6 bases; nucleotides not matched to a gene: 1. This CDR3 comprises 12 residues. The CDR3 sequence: CASSWTGGEQYF. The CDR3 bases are TGTGCCAGCAGTTGGACAGGGGGCGAGCAGTACTTC.

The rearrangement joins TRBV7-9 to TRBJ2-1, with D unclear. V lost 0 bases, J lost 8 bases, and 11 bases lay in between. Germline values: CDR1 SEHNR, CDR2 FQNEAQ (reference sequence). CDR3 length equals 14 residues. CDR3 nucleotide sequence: TGTGCCAGCAGCTTAGCGGTGATTGGCGATGAGCAGTTCTTC. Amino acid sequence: CASSLAVIGDEQFF. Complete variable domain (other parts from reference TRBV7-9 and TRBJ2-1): DTGVSQNPRHKITKRGQNVTFRCDPISEHNRLYWYRQTLGQGPEFLTYFQNEAQLEKSRLLSDRFSAERPKGSFSTLEIQRTEQGDSAMYLCASSLAVIGDEQFFGPGTRLTVL.

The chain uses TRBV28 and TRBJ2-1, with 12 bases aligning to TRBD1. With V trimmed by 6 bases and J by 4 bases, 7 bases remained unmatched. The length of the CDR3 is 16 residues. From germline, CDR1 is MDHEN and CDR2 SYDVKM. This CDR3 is CASSRDRGRRYNEQFF. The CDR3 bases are TGTGCCAGCAGCCGGGACAGGGGGCGGAGATACAATGAGCAGTTCTTC.

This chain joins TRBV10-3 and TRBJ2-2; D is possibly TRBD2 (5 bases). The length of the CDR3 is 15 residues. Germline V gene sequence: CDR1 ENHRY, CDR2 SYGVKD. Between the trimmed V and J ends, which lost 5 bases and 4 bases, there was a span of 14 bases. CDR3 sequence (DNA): TGTGCCATCAGTTTGGACTGGTCGGGCACCGGGGAGCTGTTTTTT. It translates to CAISLDWSGTGELFF.

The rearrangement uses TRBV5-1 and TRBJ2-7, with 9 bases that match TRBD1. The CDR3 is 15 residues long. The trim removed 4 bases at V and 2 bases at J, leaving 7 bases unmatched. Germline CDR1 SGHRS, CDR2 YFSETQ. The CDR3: CASSPLGTGPYEQYF. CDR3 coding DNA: TGCGCCAGCAGCCCGTTAGGGACAGGGCCCTACGAGCAGTACTTC.

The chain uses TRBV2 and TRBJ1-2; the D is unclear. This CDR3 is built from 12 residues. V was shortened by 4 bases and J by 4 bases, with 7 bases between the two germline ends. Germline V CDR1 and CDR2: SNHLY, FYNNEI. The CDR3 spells CASSGHSYGYTF. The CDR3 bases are TGTGCCAGCAGTGGCCACAGCTATGGCTACACCTTC. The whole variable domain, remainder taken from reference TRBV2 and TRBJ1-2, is EPEVTQTPSHQVTQMGQEVILRCVPISNHLYFYWYRQILGQKVEFLVSFYNNEISEKSEIFDDQFSVERPDGSNFTLKIRSTKLEDSAMYFCASSGHSYGYTFGSGTRLTVV.